The clone carrying this T cell receptor (beta chain) was detected once. Naive CD4+ cells were CD45RA-selected; the remaining cells were memory. This entry comes from a study of shared clonotypes between healthy human individuals. V lost 7 bases and J 6 bases, leaving 15 bases between the germline ends. The germline V gene has CDR1 MNHNY and CDR2 SVGAGI (reference sequence). This CDR3 region has 13 residues. TCRdb's table, derived via immunoSEQ multiplex PCR, lists solely in-frame clones and lacks some. Here the sample spans hundreds of thousands of clones, 73% being singletons. The gene calls are TRBV6-6 and TRBJ1-2, with D unresolved. The source is a woman aged 30 to 39 in good health. The sequenced sample consisted of memory CD4+ T cells sorted from blood. Sample subset: CD45RA-negative fraction. The CDR3 region is CASTKKGEDGYTF. CDR3 sequence (DNA): TGTGCCAGCACCAAAAAAGGAGAGGATGGCTACACCTTC.